These 27 T cell receptor beta chains came from one sample sequenced in a study of cytomegalovirus exposure and HLA in healthy donors. In the PCR, 60 Vbeta and 13 Jbeta primers were used. TCRdb's copy holds only in-frame clones and misses some; the assay was immunoSEQ multiplex PCR. The sample shows 200,000 or so clones, 60% to 85% of them seen only once. The material sequenced was PBMCs. All receptors come from a middle-aged man in good health and CMV-seronegative.

The chain couples TRBV5-1 to TRBJ2-7; 14 bases align to TRBD2. Trimming at V came to 3 bases and at J to 1 base, leaving 6 bases not matched to a gene. Germline loops: CDR1 SGHRS, CDR2 YFSETQ. The CDR3 covers 17 residues. The CDR3 loop reads CASSSGLAGDLSYEQYF. The CDR3 DNA reads as TGCGCCAGCAGCTCGGGACTAGCGGGAGATCTATCCTACGAGCAGTACTTC.

This clone has just a few counts. This chain connects TRBV29-1 to TRBJ2-1; 14 bases map to TRBD2. Germline CDR1 and CDR2: SQVTM and ANQGSEA. This CDR3 has 16 amino acids. The J segment lost 2 bases and the V segment lost 5 bases, leaving 5 bases of the junction unmatched. The CDR3: CSVRTSGRSPYNEQFF. The CDR3 DNA follows: TGCAGCGTTCGGACTAGCGGGAGGTCCCCCTACAATGAGCAGTTCTTC.

The genes are TRBV28 and TRBJ1-1, with D possibly being TRBD1 (6 bases). The CDR3 is 14 residues long. V gave up 8 bases and J gave up 3 bases, with 16 bases separating them. Germline V CDR1 and CDR2: MDHEN, SYDVKM. The CDR3 bases are TGTGCCAGCCGTCTCTGGGGGCGTGACACTGAAGCTTTCTTT. Residues: CASRLWGRDTEAFF.

V usage is TRBV9 and J usage is TRBJ2-5; 9 nucleotides agree with TRBD1. CDR1 and CDR2 (germline): SGDLS, YYNGEE. The V and J ends lost 0 bases and 1 base, in that order; junction bases with no gene match: 7. There are 17 residues in the CDR3. The CDR3 nucleotides read TGTGCCAGCAGCGTAGCTTGGGGACAGGGAGGCCAAGAGACCCAGTACTTC. This encodes CASSVAWGQGGQETQYF.

V is TRBV7-6 and J is TRBJ1-2; a possible D gene is TRBD1 (6 bases). The CDR3 runs 12 residues. From germline, CDR1 is SGHVS and CDR2 FNYEAQ. V shed 2 bases and J shed 8 bases, with 9 bases lying between them. CDR3 coding DNA: TGTGCCAGCAGCTTAACAGGGTACGGCTACACCTTC. It yields the protein CASSLTGYGYTF.

A remark on this clone: Other nucleotide sequences in the sample specify the same CDR3. The chain links TRBV29-1 to TRBJ2-3; 9 nucleotides match TRBD1. The germline CDR1 and CDR2 sequences are SQVTM and ANQGSEA. V dropped 3 bases and J dropped 3; count of bases not matched to a gene: 19. There are 19 residues in the CDR3. CDR3 loop: CSVDHRGRTPLIWTDTQYF. CDR3 bases: TGCAGCGTTGATCACAGGGGGCGGACTCCCTTAATTTGGACAGATACGCAGTATTTT.

This clone was observed a few times. This rearrangement joins TRBV5-4 to TRBJ2-1; perhaps TRBD2 as D (6 bases). V lost 4 bases and J lost 7, with 9 bases in between. The CDR3 extends over 12 amino acids. Germline V gene lookup returns CDR1 SGHNT and CDR2 YYREEE (reference sequence). CDR3 coding DNA: TGTGCCAGCAGCCCGGGGGTAAATGAGCAGTTCTTC. This gives the protein CASSPGVNEQFF. Full variable domain (rest looked up from reference TRBV5-4 and TRBJ2-1): ETGVTQSPTHLIKTRGQQVTLRCSSQSGHNTVSWYQQALGQGPQFIFQYYREEENGRGNFPPRFSGLQFPNYSSELNVNALELDDSALYLCASSPGVNEQFFGPGTRLTVL.

This clone has only a few counts. The rearrangement uses TRBV6-4 and TRBJ1-5; D not resolved. Per the germline V gene, CDR1 is MRHNA and CDR2 is SNTAGT. Trimming cost V 7 bases and J 2 bases, with 15 bases left between them. The length of the CDR3 is 15 residues. The CDR3 sequence: CASTPESGGNQPQHF. The CDR3 nucleotides read TGTGCCAGCACCCCGGAGTCGGGTGGCAATCAGCCCCAGCATTTT.

V gene TRBV7-8 combines with J gene TRBJ2-7; tentatively, D is TRBD1 (6 bases). The CDR3 has 12 residues. Per the germline V gene, CDR1 is SGHVS and CDR2 is FQNEAQ. V gave up 6 bases and J gave up 5 bases, with 11 bases separating them. CDR3 region: CASRLQGNEQYF. DNA of the CDR3: TGTGCCAGCAGGCTACAGGGTAACGAGCAGTACTTC.

Points on this clone: Mismatch with germline at one junction end may stem from a read error. The chain combines TRBV7-9 with TRBJ1-1; D is unresolved. Germline assignment: CDR1 SEHNR and CDR2 FQNEAQ (reference sequence). The CDR3 runs to 13 residues. CDR3 amino acids: CSSSLDLFTEAFF. The CDR3 DNA sequence: TGTTCCAGCAGCTTAGATCTGTTCACTGAAGCTTTCTTT.

J is TRBJ2-4 and V is TRBV2; D gene ambiguous. The CDR3 loop spans 14 amino acids. V gave up 6 bases and J gave up 0 bases, with 9 bases separating them. Per germline, CDR1 SNHLY and CDR2 FYNNEI. In DNA form, the CDR3 reads TGTGCCAGCAGACTCGAGGTAGCCAAAAACATTCAGTACTTC. Translated, it gives CASRLEVAKNIQYF.

This clone was counted between two and nine times. This chain uses TRBV7-2 with TRBJ2-6; possible D gene TRBD1, 6 bases. This CDR3 region has 16 residues. Deletions cut 3 bases from V and 2 bases from J, with 11 bases between. Germline CDR1 reads SGHTA; CDR2 reads FQGNSA. The CDR3 protein is CASSFTGMTGANVLTF. The CDR3 DNA follows: TGTGCCAGCAGCTTTACAGGGATGACTGGGGCCAACGTCCTGACTTTC.

This chain joins TRBV4-3 and TRBJ2-7; unclear D gene. Germline CDR1 LGHNA, CDR2 YSLEER. The CDR3 loop spans 15 amino acids. Trimming removed 0 bases at V and 2 bases at J, with 11 bases between. The CDR3 DNA sequence: TGCGCCAGCAGCCAAGATCTAGGCAAAACCTACGAGCAGTACTTC. Translating gives CASSQDLGKTYEQYF.

The chain joins TRBV11-2 to TRBJ2-1, with 11 bases aligning to TRBD2. The CDR3 is 16 amino acids. V was clipped by 3 bases and J by 2 bases; unmatched bases: 3. Germline V lookup: CDR1 SGHAT, CDR2 FQNNGV. CDR3 sequence reads: CASSFPTSGTYNEQFF. The CDR3 DNA sequence: TGTGCCAGCAGCTTTCCGACTAGCGGGACCTACAATGAGCAGTTCTTC.

The chain uses TRBV12-5 and TRBJ2-1; tentative D call: TRBD2 (5 bases). Trimming stripped 3 bases from V and 0 bases from J, with 9 bases between. Germline CDR1 reads LGHNT; CDR2 reads FRNRAP. This CDR3 has 15 residues. The CDR3 loop reads CASGLWGASYNEQFF. The DNA of the CDR3 is TGTGCTAGTGGTTTATGGGGAGCCTCCTACAATGAGCAGTTCTTC.

This clone was seen a few times. The chain uses TRBV30 and TRBJ2-2; 10 bases agree with TRBD2. The ends lost 3 bases at V and 1 base at J; junction bases unmatched: 8. The CDR3 is made up of 17 amino acids. In germline, CDR1 is GTSNPN, CDR2 SVGIG (reference sequence). The CDR3 coding sequence is TGTGCCTGGAGCCATCCCAGGACTAGCGGGAACACCGGGGAGCTGTTTTTT. This sequence encodes CAWSHPRTSGNTGELFF.

Worth noting for this clone: Other nucleotide sequences from this sample produce the same CDR3. J is TRBJ1-1 and V is TRBV7-8; D not certain. Germline assignment: CDR1 SGHVS and CDR2 FQNEAQ. The CDR3 is 13 amino acids. Trimming removed 4 bases from V and 2 bases from J, with 8 bases in between. CDR3 DNA: TGTGCCAGCAGCTCGCAGGTTAACACTGAAGCTTTCTTT. It specifies CASSSQVNTEAFF.

The chain links TRBV28 to TRBJ2-7, with 7 positions matching TRBD1. CDR1 MDHEN and CDR2 SYDVKM come from the germline V gene. The J segment lost 3 bases and the V segment lost 6 bases, leaving 17 bases of the junction unmatched. This CDR3 has 17 amino acids. For the CDR3, the DNA is TGTGCCAGCAGCCTTATCCCCACTCTTCGACAGGGCTACGAGCAGTACTTC. It specifies CASSLIPTLRQGYEQYF.

The rearrangement joins TRBV9 to TRBJ1-1; D perhaps matches TRBD1 (6 bases). V was clipped by 3 bases and J by 5 bases, with 17 bases between them. Germline V gene sequence: CDR1 SGDLS, CDR2 YYNGEE. The CDR3 has 15 amino acids. The CDR3 loop reads CASSAHREGRTEAFF. CDR3 DNA sequence: TGTGCCAGCAGCGCGCACAGGGAGGGAAGGACTGAAGCTTTCTTT.

This chain links TRBV7-2 with TRBJ2-7, with TRBD2 matching over 8 bases. The ends lost 4 bases at V and 0 bases at J; junction bases unmatched: 5. The germline CDR1 and CDR2 sequences are SGHTA and FQGNSA. The length of the CDR3 is 15 residues. CDR3 loop: CASSSSGLSSYEQYF. CDR3 sequence (DNA): TGTGCCAGCAGCTCTAGCGGGCTTAGCTCCTACGAGCAGTACTTC. Full variable domain (outside the CDR3, taken from reference TRBV7-2 and TRBJ2-7): GAGVSQSPSNKVTEKGKDVELRCDPISGHTALYWYRQSLGQGLEFLIYFQGNSAPDKSGLPSDRFSAERTGGSVSTLTIQRTQQEDSAVYLCASSSSGLSSYEQYFGPGTRLTVT.

The chain is built from TRBV7-9 and TRBJ1-2; the D gene is possibly TRBD1 (5 bases). The CDR3 covers 14 residues. Germline assignment: CDR1 SEHNR and CDR2 FQNEAQ (reference sequence). V lost 1 base and J lost 7, with 13 bases in between. CDR3 nucleotide sequence: TGTGCCAGCAGCTTAGAGGTGGTTCAGGGTGGCTACACCTTC. It specifies CASSLEVVQGGYTF.

The genes are TRBV27 and TRBJ2-7; TRBD2 matches 7 bases. The CDR3 runs to 14 residues. The V and J ends lost 3 bases and 2 bases, in that order; junction bases with no gene match: 4. Germline V gene sequence: CDR1 MNHEY, CDR2 SMNVEV (reference sequence). The CDR3 loop reads CASSFGTTPYEQYF. The CDR3 DNA reads TGTGCCAGCAGTTTCGGGACTACACCCTACGAGCAGTACTTC.

V and J are TRBV10-3 and TRBJ1-3; no reliable D call. Trimming shortened V by 8 bases and J by 1 base, and 9 bases separated the two germline ends. The length of the CDR3 is 13 residues. Germline V lookup: CDR1 ENHRY, CDR2 SYGVKD. CDR3 bases: TGTGCCATCCGGAGAGAATCTGGAAACACCATATATTTT. Residues: CAIRRESGNTIYF.

The chain recombines TRBV4-1 with TRBJ1-1; possible D gene TRBD1, 6 bases. Trimming shortened V by 1 base and J by 0 bases, and 12 bases separated the two germline ends. The germline V gene has CDR1 MGHRA and CDR2 YSYEKL. The CDR3 has 16 residues. The chain's CDR3 is CASSQVPGHMNTEAFF. CDR3 bases: TGCGCCAGCAGCCAAGTCCCGGGACATATGAACACTGAAGCTTTCTTT.

The chain employs TRBV18 and TRBJ1-4; TRBD1 matches 8 bases. V trimming: 5 bases; J trimming: 7 bases; junction bases outside the gene matches: 3. CDR1 is KGHSH, CDR2 LQKENI, per germline. This CDR3 spans 13 amino acids. CDR3 protein: CASSTTGVEKLFF. The CDR3 DNA is TGTGCCAGCTCAACGACAGGGGTTGAAAAACTGTTTTTT. The variable domain in full, completed from reference TRBV18 and TRBJ1-4, reads NAGVMQNPRHLVRRRGQEARLRCSPMKGHSHVYWYRQLPEEGLKFMVYLQKENIIDESGMPKERFSAEFPKEGPSILRIQQVVRGDSAAYFCASSTTGVEKLFFGSGTQLSVL.

CDR3 protein: CASSPQGGANTEAFF. CDR3 nucleotides: TGTGCCAGCAGCCCCCAAGGAGGGGCGAACACTGAAGCTTTCTTT. The chain has TRBV7-8 and TRBJ1-1; D possibly corresponds to TRBD1 (5 bases). CDR1 and CDR2 from the germline V gene are SGHVS and FQNEAQ. V lost 5 bases and J 1 base, leaving 14 bases between the germline ends. The CDR3 has 15 residues.

V is TRBV6-5 and J is TRBJ2-7; the D is unclear. The germline V gene has CDR1 MNHEY and CDR2 SVGAGI. This CDR3 region has 14 residues. Trimming removed 8 bases at V and 3 bases at J, with 17 bases between. Here the CDR3 reads CASASSGAHYEQYF. The CDR3 DNA sequence: TGTGCCAGCGCATCGTCCGGTGCCCACTACGAGCAGTACTTC.